These 18 T cell receptor beta chains came from one sample sequenced in a study of shared clonotypes between healthy human individuals (dated by TCRdb to about 2020). The method was the immunoSEQ multiplex PCR assay. TCRdb stores this immuneACCESS table with in-frame sequences only. Part of the clones is absent; in the studies checked, under half of the shortfall reflects unresolved V genes, and no reason is known for the rest. For this sample there are approximately 2.1 million clones; roughly 93% appear just once. About 0.39% of the sample is held by the ten biggest clonotypes. The sequencing input was naive CD4+ T cells from PBMCs. The cell subset or site label of this sample denotes: CD45RA+ positively selected. Receptors originate from a man between 18 and 29 years old in good health. Some clones in this sample may be carry-over from other donors' samples.

This chain joins TRBV30 and TRBJ2-1; D is perhaps TRBD2 (5 bases). There are 15 residues in the CDR3. The germline V gene has CDR1 GTSNPN and CDR2 SVGIG (reference sequence). Between the trimmed V and J ends, which lost 3 bases and 0 bases, there was a span of 12 bases. The CDR3 DNA reads TGTGCCTGGAGACTCGGGGTCTTCTCCTACAATGAGCAGTTCTTC. Translation gives CAWRLGVFSYNEQFF.

This clone came up once. This sequence joins TRBV5-6 and TRBJ1-3; weak D call: TRBD1 (5 bases). The V end was cut by 1 base, the J end by 1 base, with 9 bases between. The CDR3 length is 15 residues. The germline V gene has CDR1 SGHDT and CDR2 YYEEEE. The CDR3 reads CASSLPGISGNTIYF. For the CDR3, the DNA is TGTGCCAGCAGCTTGCCAGGGATTTCTGGAAACACCATATATTTT.

In nucleotides, the CDR3 is TGTGCCAGCAGCGGAGGACTAGGGGTCCGCGCCGGGGAGCTGTTTTTT. It specifies CASSGGLGVRAGELFF. The V and J genes are TRBV7-2 and TRBJ2-2; 7 bases map to TRBD2. This CDR3 has 16 residues. In germline, CDR1 is SGHTA, CDR2 FQGNSA. Unmatched junction bases numbered 12, after V lost 5 bases and J lost 6 bases.

The chain recombines TRBV7-2 with TRBJ2-7, with D possibly matching TRBD1 (6 bases). Germline loops: CDR1 SGHTA, CDR2 FQGNSA. The CDR3 has 13 residues. The V end lost 2 bases, the J end lost 5 bases, and 10 bases lay between the germline ends. The CDR3 region is CASSLRSGDEQYF. The CDR3, as DNA: TGTGCCAGCAGCTTAAGATCAGGGGACGAGCAGTACTTC.

This clone was counted between two and nine times. V usage is TRBV6-1 and J usage is TRBJ1-2; 7 bases map to TRBD1. The CDR3 is 14 amino acids. The germline gives CDR1 MNHNS, CDR2 SASEGT. The J segment lost 7 bases and the V segment lost 6 bases, leaving 11 bases of the junction unmatched. The CDR3 DNA is TGTGCCAGCAGCCCCGACGACAGGGTGGGTGGCTACACCTTC. This codes for CASSPDDRVGGYTF.

The chain links TRBV28 to TRBJ2-4, with 7 positions matching TRBD1. With V trimmed by 6 bases and J by 0 bases, 5 bases remained unmatched. Germline values: CDR1 MDHEN, CDR2 SYDVKM. CDR3 length: 15 residues. Written as DNA, the CDR3 is TGTGCCAGCAGCCCGGGACAGCTAGCCAAAAACATTCAGTACTTC. Translating it yields CASSPGQLAKNIQYF.

The V gene is TRBV5-4, the J gene TRBJ2-2; 10 nucleotides agree with TRBD2. The CDR3 length is 16 residues. From germline, CDR1 is SGHNT and CDR2 YYREEE (reference sequence). V trimming: 4 bases; J trimming: 3 bases; junction bases outside the gene matches: 6. The CDR3 reads CASSPFGLADTGELFF. For the CDR3, the DNA is TGTGCCAGCAGCCCATTCGGACTAGCGGACACCGGGGAGCTGTTTTTT.

This clone was picked up a small number of times. V is TRBV28 and J is TRBJ1-2; TRBD1 agrees at 9 bases. The CDR3 is made up of 13 amino acids. V shed 5 bases and J 5 bases; nucleotides not matched to a gene: 3. CDR1 MDHEN and CDR2 SYDVKM come from the germline V gene. In DNA form, the CDR3 reads TGTGCCAGCAGTGGGACAGGGTGGTATGGCTACACCTTC. It yields the protein CASSGTGWYGYTF.

The chain is built from TRBV2 and TRBJ2-1; 12 bases are shared with TRBD2. Trimming at V came to 3 bases and at J to 8 bases, leaving 5 bases not matched to a gene. CDR3 length: 15 amino acids. CDR1 is SNHLY, CDR2 FYNNEI, per germline. The CDR3 region has the DNA TGTGCCAGCAGTGAGGCTAGCGGGAGGGCCCATGAGCAGTTCTTC. Its translation: CASSEASGRAHEQFF.

The chain uses TRBV5-4 and TRBJ2-7; weak D call: TRBD1 (6 bases). Trimming shortened V by 4 bases and J by 3 bases, and 14 bases separated the two germline ends. Per germline, CDR1 SGHNT and CDR2 YYREEE (reference sequence). This CDR3 contains 14 residues. Here the CDR3 reads CASSPQGKLYEQYF. DNA of the CDR3: TGTGCCAGCAGCCCCCAGGGGAAGCTCTACGAGCAGTACTTC.

This clone came up once. The chain uses TRBV11-3 and TRBJ2-3, with 10 bases identical to TRBD2. CDR1 SGHNT and CDR2 YENEEA come from the germline V gene. After removal of 3 bases from V and 6 bases from J, the junction contained 12 bases not matched to a gene. The CDR3 is 17 residues long. CDR3 sequence reads: CASSLGGLAGDLDTQYF. For the CDR3, the DNA is TGTGCCAGCAGCTTGGGTGGGCTAGCGGGAGATTTGGATACGCAGTATTTT.

V is TRBV29-1 and J is TRBJ1-2; tentative D call: TRBD1 (5 bases). V lost 0 bases and J 6 bases, leaving 11 bases between the germline ends. Germline values: CDR1 SQVTM, CDR2 ANQGSEA. The CDR3 contains 13 residues. Here the CDR3 reads CSVEDRGLDGYTF. CDR3 DNA: TGCAGCGTTGAAGATAGGGGACTGGATGGCTACACCTTC.

V gene TRBV19 combines with J gene TRBJ2-7; TRBD2 aligns across 10 bases. The CDR3 extends over 15 amino acids. V lost 3 bases, J lost 6 bases, and 8 bases stayed unmatched. Germline loops: CDR1 LNHDA, CDR2 SQIVND (reference sequence). The CDR3 coding sequence is TGTGCCAGTAGTATTAGCGGGAGGCCCGGGGTCGAGCAGTACTTC. Its protein is CASSISGRPGVEQYF.

For this clone: The sample contains more than one DNA sequence encoding this CDR3. The CDR3 sequence: CASSPPGRSYEQYF. In DNA form, the CDR3 reads TGTGCCAGCTCACCACCTGGCAGGAGCTACGAGCAGTACTTC. The chain recombines TRBV18 with TRBJ2-7, with D hard to call. CDR1 and CDR2 (germline): KGHSH, LQKENI. Trimming removed 0 bases at V and 3 bases at J, with 9 bases between. The CDR3 length is 14 residues.

This clone was counted only a few times. The V call is TRBV7-3, the J call TRBJ1-1, with TRBD1 identical over 7 bases. V was clipped by 0 bases and J by 2 bases; unmatched bases: 3. This CDR3 spans 15 amino acids. CDR1 SGHTA and CDR2 FQGTGA come from the germline V gene. The CDR3 region has the DNA TGTGCCAGCAGCTTAACAGGGGGCTCTAACACTGAAGCTTTCTTT. Its translation: CASSLTGGSNTEAFF.

Worth noting for this clone: Other DNA sequences in this specimen translate into the identical CDR3. CDR3 in amino acids: CASSLRGANTGELFF. DNA of the CDR3: TGTGCCAGCAGCTTACGGGGGGCGAACACCGGGGAGCTGTTTTTT. The genes are TRBV7-9 and TRBJ2-2, with 7 bases fitting TRBD2. V dropped 2 bases and J dropped 0; count of bases not matched to a gene: 0. The CDR3 consists of 15 residues. Per the germline V gene, CDR1 is SEHNR and CDR2 is FQNEAQ (reference sequence).

The chain uses TRBV6-5 and TRBJ2-7, with D perhaps matching TRBD2 (5 bases). V lost 6 bases and J 2 bases, leaving 14 bases between the germline ends. This CDR3 is 14 amino acids long. Germline CDR1 and CDR2: MNHEY and SVGAGI. The CDR3 DNA follows: TGTGCCAGCAGGGGTTCGGGGAAACCCTACGAGCAGTACTTC. This translates into CASRGSGKPYEQYF.

This chain connects TRBV30 to TRBJ2-1; 7 nucleotides agree with TRBD2. The CDR3 is made up of 15 amino acids. J was trimmed by 3 bases and V by 5 bases; bases with no gene match: 10. Germline CDR1 GTSNPN, CDR2 SVGIG (reference sequence). CDR3: CAWGLKAGFYNEQFF. As DNA, the CDR3 is TGTGCCTGGGGCTTGAAAGCGGGGTTCTACAATGAGCAGTTCTTC.